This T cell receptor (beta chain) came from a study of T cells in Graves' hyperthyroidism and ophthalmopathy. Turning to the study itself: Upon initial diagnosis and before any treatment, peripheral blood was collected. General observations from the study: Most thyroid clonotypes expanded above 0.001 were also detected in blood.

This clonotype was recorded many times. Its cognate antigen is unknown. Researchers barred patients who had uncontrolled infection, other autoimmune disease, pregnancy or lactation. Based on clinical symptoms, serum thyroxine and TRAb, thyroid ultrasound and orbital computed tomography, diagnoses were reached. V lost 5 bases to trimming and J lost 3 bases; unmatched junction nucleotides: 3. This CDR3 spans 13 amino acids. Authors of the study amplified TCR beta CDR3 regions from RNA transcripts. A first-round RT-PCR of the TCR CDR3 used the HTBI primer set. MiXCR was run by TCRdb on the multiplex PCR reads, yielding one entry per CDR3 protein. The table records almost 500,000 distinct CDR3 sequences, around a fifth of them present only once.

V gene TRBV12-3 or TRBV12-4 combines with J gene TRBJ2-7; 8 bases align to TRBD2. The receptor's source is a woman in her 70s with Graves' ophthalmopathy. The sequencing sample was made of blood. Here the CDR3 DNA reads TGTGCCAGCAGTCCACGGGAGGGCTACGAGCAGTACTTC. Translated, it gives CASSPREGYEQYF.